This T cell receptor beta chain is from a study of beta chain bispecific antibodies for T cell cancers. Study summary: The leukemia lines expressed TRBV12-3 (Jurkat) and TRBV5-5 (HPB-ALL).

Unique molecular identifier barcodes measured each clonotype's abundance. TCRdb redid the calling of the 5' RACE reads with MiXCR, one entry per CDR3 protein. The sample shows tens of thousands of distinct CDR3 sequences, just over 2% of them seen only once. Either OKT3 anti-CD3 antibody or CD3/CD28 beads expanded T cells from blood mononuclear cells over roughly 3 days. 5 x 10^4 or so normal T cells were cocultured with 5 x 10^4 or so target cells and bispecific antibody. In this sample, this clonotype turned up many times. Its antigen is not identified. Study results and caveats: The leukemia cells, rather than normal T cells, gave most of the targeted TRBV signal. Non-targeted, unrelated TRBV family members appeared unchanged. Anti-TRBV12 exposure, compared with anti-CD19, reduced the TRBV12-3 proportion of TRBV signal by around 99%.

V lost 5 bases to trimming and J lost 8 bases, with 16 bases between them. This CDR3 is 13 amino acids long. Germline-derived CDR1 and CDR2 are DFQATT and SNEGSKA (reference sequence). This rearrangement joins TRBV20-1 to TRBJ2-1; a possible D gene is TRBD1 (7 bases). The sequence was obtained from a human donor in good health. Some clones in this sample may be carry-over from other donors' samples. The source material was healthy donor T cells cultured with leukemia cells, sampled from a culture containing a bispecific antibody targeting TCR Vbeta12. As DNA, the CDR3 is TGCAGTGCTTCCCATGACAGGGAGGATGAGCAGTTCTTC. Residues: CSASHDREDEQFF.